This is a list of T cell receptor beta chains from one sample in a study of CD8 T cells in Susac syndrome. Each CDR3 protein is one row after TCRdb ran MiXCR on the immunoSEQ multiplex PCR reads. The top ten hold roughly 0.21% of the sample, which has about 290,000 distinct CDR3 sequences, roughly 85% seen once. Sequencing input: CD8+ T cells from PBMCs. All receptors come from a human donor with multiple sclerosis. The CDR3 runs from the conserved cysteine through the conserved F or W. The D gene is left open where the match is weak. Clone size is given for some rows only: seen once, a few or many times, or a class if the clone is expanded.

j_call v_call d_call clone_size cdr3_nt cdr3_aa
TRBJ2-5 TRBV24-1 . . TGTGCCACCAGACGGACAGGAGGGGACGAGACCCAGTACTTC CATRRTGGDETQYF
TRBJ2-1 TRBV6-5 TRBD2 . TGTGCCAGCAGTTACTCGGGACTAGCGGTTATCAGCTCCTACAATGAGCAGTTCTTC CASSYSGLAVISSYNEQFF
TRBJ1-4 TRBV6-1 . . TGTGCCAGCAGTCCCGACCCAGGGTCAGGCGAAAAACTGTTTTTT CASSPDPGSGEKLFF
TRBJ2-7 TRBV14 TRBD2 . TGTGCCAGCAGCCAAGACAGCGGGAGCCCCTACGAGCAGTACTTC CASSQDSGSPYEQYF
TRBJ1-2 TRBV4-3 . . TGCGCCAGCAGCCAAGAGGCCTCAGCGTTCTATGGCTACACCTTC CASSQEASAFYGYTF
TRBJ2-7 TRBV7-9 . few TGTGCCAGCAGCGACGTGTACACCTACGAGCAGTACTTC CASSDVYTYEQYF
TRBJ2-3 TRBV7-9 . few TGTGCCAGCAGCTTAGCGGGGGAGACAGATACGCAGTATTTT CASSLAGETDTQYF
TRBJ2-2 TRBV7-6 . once TGTGCCAGCAGACTATTGAACGGGGGTACCGGGGAGCTGTTTTTT CASRLLNGGTGELFF
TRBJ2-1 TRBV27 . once TGTGCCAGCGCGGGGGCTAGCGGCCTCTACAATGAGCAGTTCTTC CASAGASGLYNEQFF
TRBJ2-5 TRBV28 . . TGTGCCAGCAGTTTATTAGAGGCAGGACAGGGCGGGGGAGAGACCCAGTACTTC CASSLLEAGQGGGETQYF
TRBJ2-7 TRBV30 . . TGTGCCGCCGAGGAGACCTACGAGCAGTACTTC CAAEETYEQYF
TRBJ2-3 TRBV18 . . TGTGCCAGCTCACCACGTGGGTGGGGCGATACGCAGTATTTT CASSPRGWGDTQYF
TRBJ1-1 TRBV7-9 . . TGTGCCAGCAGCTCGTACGGGGACACTGAAGCTTTCTTT CASSSYGDTEAFF
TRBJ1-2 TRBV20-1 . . TGCAGTGCTAGAGGACATTACTATGGCTACACCTTC CSARGHYYGYTF
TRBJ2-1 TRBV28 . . TGTGCCAGCAGTCCCGGGCACAATGAGCAGTTCTTC CASSPGHNEQFF
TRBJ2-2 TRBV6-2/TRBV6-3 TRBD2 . TGTGCCAGCAGTTACTCGAGACTAGCGGGAGGGCCGCGCACCGGGGAGCTGTTTTTT CASSYSRLAGGPRTGELFF
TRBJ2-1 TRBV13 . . TGTGCCAGCAGCTTAGTCTACAGTAACAGACCCAATGAGCAGTTCTTC CASSLVYSNRPNEQFF
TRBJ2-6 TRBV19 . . TGTGCCAGTAGTATTACAGACCTCTCGGGGGCCAACGTCCTGACTTTC CASSITDLSGANVLTF
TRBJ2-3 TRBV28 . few TGTGCCAGCAGTTTCCTTACCAGCACAGATACGCAGTATTTT CASSFLTSTDTQYF
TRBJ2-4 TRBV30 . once TGTGCCTGGAGCTCGTGGGGGGACATTCAGTACTTC CAWSSWGDIQYF
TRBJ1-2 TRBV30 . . TGTGCCTGGGGCGCGGCGGGGGCCTATGGCTACACCTTC CAWGAAGAYGYTF
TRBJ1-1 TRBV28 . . TGTGCCAGCGGCACTTGGACATTCACCAGCGGAGCTTTCTTT CASGTWTFTSGAFF
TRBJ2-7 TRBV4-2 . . TGTGCCAGCAGCCAAGCGCGGGCCAGCTCCTACGAGCAGTACTTC CASSQARASSYEQYF
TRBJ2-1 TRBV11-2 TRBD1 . TGTGCCAGCAGCTTAGAGGGGCCAGGGGGCGCGTACAATGAGCAGTTCTTC CASSLEGPGGAYNEQFF
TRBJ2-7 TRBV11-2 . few TGTGCCAGCAGTTGGGGACGGGACTACGAGCAGTACTTC CASSWGRDYEQYF
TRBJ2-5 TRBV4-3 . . TGCGCCAGCAGCCCCAGGTTCGGGGGAGAGACCCAGTACTTC CASSPRFGGETQYF
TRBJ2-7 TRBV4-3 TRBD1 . TGCGCCAGCAGCCAAGACACTTTCCATCCGGGACAGGGCCCCTACGAGCAGTACTTC CASSQDTFHPGQGPYEQYF
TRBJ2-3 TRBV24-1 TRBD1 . TGTGCCACCAGTGACACGGACAGGGGTGTTGCAGATACGCAGTATTTT CATSDTDRGVADTQYF
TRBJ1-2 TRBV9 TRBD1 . TGTGCCAGCAGCGTCGGACAGGGTATCGCCTATGGCTACACCTTC CASSVGQGIAYGYTF
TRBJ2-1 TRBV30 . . TGTGCCTGGAGAGATCCGGGGTGGTACAATGAGCAGTTCTTC CAWRDPGWYNEQFF
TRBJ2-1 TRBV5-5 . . TGTGCCAGCAGCGACCCGGGACTTCTAAAACTACCCTACAATGAGCAGTTCTTC CASSDPGLLKLPYNEQFF
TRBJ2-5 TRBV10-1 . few TGCGCCAGCAGTGAGACCCTCCAAGAGACCCAGTACTTC CASSETLQETQYF
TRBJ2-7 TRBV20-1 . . TGCAGTGCTCTCTACGACAGGCTCAGCTCCTACGAGCAGTACTTC CSALYDRLSSYEQYF
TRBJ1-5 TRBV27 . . TGTGCCAGCAGTTTTATTAATGGAGGAGGGCATTATAGCAATCAGCCCCAGCATTTT CASSFINGGGHYSNQPQHF
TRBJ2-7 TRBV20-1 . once TGCAGTGCTAGAAAGCTGGCGGCGGGAACCCGGCGGGGGCCCTCCTACGAGCAGTACTTC CSARKLAAGTRRGPSYEQYF
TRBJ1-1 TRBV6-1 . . TGTGCCAGCAGTGAATACGAGGGTTACACTGAAGCTTTCTTT CASSEYEGYTEAFF
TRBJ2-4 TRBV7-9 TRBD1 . TGTGCCAGCAGTCCAACGACCGACAGGGAAAACATTCAGTACTTC CASSPTTDRENIQYF
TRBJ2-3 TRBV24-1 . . TGTGCCACCAGTGACTCCGGCGGCGGTTCTGAGGCCTTGGCAGATACGCAGTATTTT CATSDSGGGSEALADTQYF
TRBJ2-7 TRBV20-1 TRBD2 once TGCAGTGCTAGTTTAGCGGGAGAGTGGTCCTACGAGCAGTACTTC CSASLAGEWSYEQYF
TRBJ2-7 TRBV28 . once TGTGCCAGCAGTTTAATCCTGAGCTCCTACGAGCAGTACTTC CASSLILSSYEQYF
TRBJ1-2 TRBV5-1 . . TGCGCCAGCAGTGCAGCACCCTATGGCTACACCTTC CASSAAPYGYTF
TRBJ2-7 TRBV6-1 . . TGTGCCAGCAGCGTAAGCTCCTACGAGCAGTACTTC CASSVSSYEQYF
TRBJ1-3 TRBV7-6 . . TGTGCCAGCAGCTTCTCTCCGGATACACAGTACTCTGGAAACACCATATATTTT CASSFSPDTQYSGNTIYF
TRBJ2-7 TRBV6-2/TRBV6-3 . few TGTGCCAGCAGTTACTCGGGGACTGGCCCTAGAGAGCAGTACTTC CASSYSGTGPREQYF
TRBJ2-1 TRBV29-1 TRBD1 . TGCAGCGTTTCCGGGACAGTCTACAATGAGCAGTTCTTC CSVSGTVYNEQFF
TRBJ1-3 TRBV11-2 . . TGTGCCAGCAGCTTAGAAGGTGCACTCTCTGGAAACACCATATATTTT CASSLEGALSGNTIYF
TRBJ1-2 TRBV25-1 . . TGTGCCAGCAGTGGGGGGCCCTATGGCTACACCTTC CASSGGPYGYTF
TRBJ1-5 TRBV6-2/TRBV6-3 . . TGTGCCAGCAGTTACGGCTACAAGACATTCGGGTTAGATCAGCCCCAGCATTTT CASSYGYKTFGLDQPQHF
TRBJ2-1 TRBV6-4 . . TGTGCCAGCAGTGAAGTCGCAAGGACCTACAATGAGCAGTTCTTC CASSEVARTYNEQFF
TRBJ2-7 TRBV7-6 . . TGTGCCAGCAGCTTATATCAACCGTCAGGGTTTGGATACGAGCAGTACTTC CASSLYQPSGFGYEQYF
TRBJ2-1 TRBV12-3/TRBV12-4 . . TGTGCCAGCTCCGAGGGTCTCTCGGGTGAGCAGTTCTTC CASSEGLSGEQFF
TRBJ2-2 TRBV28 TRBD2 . TGTGCCAGCAAGTCCGGGACTAAAAACACCGGGGAGCTGTTTTTT CASKSGTKNTGELFF
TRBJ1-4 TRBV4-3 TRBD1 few TGCGCCAGCAGCCACGACAGGGCTAATGAAAAACTGTTTTTT CASSHDRANEKLFF